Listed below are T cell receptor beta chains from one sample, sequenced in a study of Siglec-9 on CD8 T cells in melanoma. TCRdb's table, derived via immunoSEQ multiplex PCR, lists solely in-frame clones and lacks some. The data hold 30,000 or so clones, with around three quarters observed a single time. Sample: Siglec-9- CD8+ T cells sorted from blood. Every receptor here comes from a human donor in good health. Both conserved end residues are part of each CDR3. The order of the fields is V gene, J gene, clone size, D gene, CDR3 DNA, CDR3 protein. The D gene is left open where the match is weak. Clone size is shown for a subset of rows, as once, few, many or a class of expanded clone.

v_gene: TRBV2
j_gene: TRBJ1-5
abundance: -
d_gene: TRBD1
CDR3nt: TGTGCCAGCAGCGAAGGGACAGTTAGCAATCAGCCCCAGCATTTT
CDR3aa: CASSEGTVSNQPQHF

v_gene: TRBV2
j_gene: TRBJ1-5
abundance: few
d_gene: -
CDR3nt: TGTGCCAGCAGTGAAGTCCCAGGGGGCAATCAGCCCCAGCATTTT
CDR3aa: CASSEVPGGNQPQHF

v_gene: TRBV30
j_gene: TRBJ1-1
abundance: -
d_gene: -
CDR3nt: TGTGCCTGGAGCGACGGACTCACGGGGACTGAAGCTTTCTTT
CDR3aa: CAWSDGLTGTEAFF

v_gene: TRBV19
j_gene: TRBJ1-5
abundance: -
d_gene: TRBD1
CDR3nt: TGTGCCAGTAGCAAGACAGGGCTGGGCAATCAGCCCCAGCATTTT
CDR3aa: CASSKTGLGNQPQHF

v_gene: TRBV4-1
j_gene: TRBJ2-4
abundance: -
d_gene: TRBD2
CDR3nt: TGCGCCAGCAGCCAGGCACCAGCGGGGGGCACGGACATTCAGTACTTC
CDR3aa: CASSQAPAGGTDIQYF

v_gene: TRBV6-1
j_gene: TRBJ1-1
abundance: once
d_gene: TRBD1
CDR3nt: TGTGCCAGCAGTGACTCTCGGGACAGAGATGAAGCTTTCTTT
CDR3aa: CASSDSRDRDEAFF

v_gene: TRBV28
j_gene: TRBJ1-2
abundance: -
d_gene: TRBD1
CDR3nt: TGTGCCAGCAGTGGGTCGTGGACAGGGGGTTTTGGCTACACCTTC
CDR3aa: CASSGSWTGGFGYTF

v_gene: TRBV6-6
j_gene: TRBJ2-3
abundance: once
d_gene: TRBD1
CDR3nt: TGTGCCAGCAGTTCAAGGGACAGGAGCACAGATACGCAGTATTTT
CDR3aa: CASSSRDRSTDTQYF

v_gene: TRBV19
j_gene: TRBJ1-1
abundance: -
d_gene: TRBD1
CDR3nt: TGTGCCAGTAGTATAGGGGCAGGGGGGTGGACTGAAGCTTTCTTT
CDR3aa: CASSIGAGGWTEAFF

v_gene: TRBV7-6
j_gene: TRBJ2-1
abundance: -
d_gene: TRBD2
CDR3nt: TGTGCCAGCAGCTTAGATGATAGTGCGGGGGGGTTCAATGAGCAGTTCTTC
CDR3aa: CASSLDDSAGGFNEQFF